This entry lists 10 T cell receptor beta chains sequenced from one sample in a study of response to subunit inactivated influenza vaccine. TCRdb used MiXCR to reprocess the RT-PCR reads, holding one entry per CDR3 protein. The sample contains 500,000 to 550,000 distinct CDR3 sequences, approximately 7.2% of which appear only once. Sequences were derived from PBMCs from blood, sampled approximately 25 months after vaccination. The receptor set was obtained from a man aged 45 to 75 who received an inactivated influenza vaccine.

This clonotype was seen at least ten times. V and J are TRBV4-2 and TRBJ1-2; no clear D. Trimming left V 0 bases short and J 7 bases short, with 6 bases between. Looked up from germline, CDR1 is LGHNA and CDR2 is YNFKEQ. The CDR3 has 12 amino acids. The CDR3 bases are TGTGCCAGCAGCCAAGATCTGTCTGGCTACACCTTC. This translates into CASSQDLSGYTF.

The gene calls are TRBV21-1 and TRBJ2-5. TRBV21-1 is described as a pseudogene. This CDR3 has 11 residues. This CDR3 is CAITAKETQYF. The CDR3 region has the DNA TGTGCCATCACAGCAAAAGAGACCCAGTACTTC.

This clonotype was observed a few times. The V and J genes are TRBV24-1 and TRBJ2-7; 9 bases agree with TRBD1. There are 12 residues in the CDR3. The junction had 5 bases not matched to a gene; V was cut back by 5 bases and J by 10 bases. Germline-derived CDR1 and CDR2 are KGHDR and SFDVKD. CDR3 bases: TGTGCCACCAGTGGAAGGACAGGGGATCAGTACTTC. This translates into CATSGRTGDQYF.

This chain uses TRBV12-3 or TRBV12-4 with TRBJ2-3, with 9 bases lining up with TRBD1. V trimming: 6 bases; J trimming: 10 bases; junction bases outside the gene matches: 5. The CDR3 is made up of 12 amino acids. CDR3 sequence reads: CASRPGTGPQYF. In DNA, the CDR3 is TGTGCCAGCAGACCCGGGACAGGGCCGCAGTATTTT.

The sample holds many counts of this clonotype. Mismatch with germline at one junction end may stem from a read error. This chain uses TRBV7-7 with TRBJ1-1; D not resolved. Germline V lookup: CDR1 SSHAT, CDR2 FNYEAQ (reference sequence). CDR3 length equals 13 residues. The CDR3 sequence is CASSLDFGTEAFF. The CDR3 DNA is TGTGCTAGCAGCTTAGATTTTGGGACTGAAGCTTTCTTT.

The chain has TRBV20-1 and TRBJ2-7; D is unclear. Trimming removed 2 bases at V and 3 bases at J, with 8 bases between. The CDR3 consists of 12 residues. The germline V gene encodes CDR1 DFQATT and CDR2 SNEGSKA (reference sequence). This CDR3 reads CSARNRNYEQYF. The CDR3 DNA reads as TGCAGTGCTAGAAACAGAAACTACGAGCAGTACTTC.

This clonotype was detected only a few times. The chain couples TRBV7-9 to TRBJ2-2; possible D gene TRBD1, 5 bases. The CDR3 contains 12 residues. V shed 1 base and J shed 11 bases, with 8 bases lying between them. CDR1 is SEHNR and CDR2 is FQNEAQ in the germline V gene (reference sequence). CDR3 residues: CASSLDGHELFF. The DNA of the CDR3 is TGTGCCAGCAGCTTAGATGGACACGAGCTGTTTTTT.

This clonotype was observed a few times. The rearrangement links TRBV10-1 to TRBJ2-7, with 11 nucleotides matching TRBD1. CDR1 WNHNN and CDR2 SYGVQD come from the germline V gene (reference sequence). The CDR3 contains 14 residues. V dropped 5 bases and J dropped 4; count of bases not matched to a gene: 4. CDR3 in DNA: TGCGCCAGCAGTATGGACAGGGGGCGGTACGAGCAGTACTTC. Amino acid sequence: CASSMDRGRYEQYF.

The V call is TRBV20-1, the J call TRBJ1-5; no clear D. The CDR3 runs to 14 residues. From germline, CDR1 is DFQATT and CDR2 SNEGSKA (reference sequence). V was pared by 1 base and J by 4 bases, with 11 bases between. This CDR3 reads CSARAIVPNQPQHF. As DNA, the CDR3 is TGCAGTGCTAGAGCAATCGTGCCAAATCAGCCCCAGCATTTT.

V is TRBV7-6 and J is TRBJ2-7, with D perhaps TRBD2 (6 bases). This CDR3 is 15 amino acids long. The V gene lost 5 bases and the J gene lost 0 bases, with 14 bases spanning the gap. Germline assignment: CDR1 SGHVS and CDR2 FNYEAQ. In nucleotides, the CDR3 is TGTGCCAGCAGCGCGGACTACCTAAGCTCCTACGAGCAGTACTTC. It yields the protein CASSADYLSSYEQYF.